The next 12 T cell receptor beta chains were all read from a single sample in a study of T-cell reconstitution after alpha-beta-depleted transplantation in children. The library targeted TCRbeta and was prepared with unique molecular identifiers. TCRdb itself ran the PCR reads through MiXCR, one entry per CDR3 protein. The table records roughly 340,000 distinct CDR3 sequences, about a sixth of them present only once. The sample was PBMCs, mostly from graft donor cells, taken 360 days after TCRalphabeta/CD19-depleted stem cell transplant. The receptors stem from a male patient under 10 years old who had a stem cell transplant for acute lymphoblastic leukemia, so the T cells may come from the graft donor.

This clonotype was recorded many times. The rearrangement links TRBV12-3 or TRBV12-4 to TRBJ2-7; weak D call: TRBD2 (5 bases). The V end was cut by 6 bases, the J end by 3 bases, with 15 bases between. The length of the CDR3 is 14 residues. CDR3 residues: CASSPKGSYYEQYF. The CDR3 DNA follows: TGTGCCAGCAGCCCAAAAGGGAGTTACTACGAGCAGTACTTC.

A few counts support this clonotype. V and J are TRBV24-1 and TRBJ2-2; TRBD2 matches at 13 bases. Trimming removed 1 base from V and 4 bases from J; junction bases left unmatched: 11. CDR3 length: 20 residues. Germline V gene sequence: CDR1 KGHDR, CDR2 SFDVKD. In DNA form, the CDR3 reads TGTGCCACCAGTGATTTCAGGACTAGCGGGGGAGGCCCGGGCACCGGGGAGCTGTTTTTT. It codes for CATSDFRTSGGGPGTGELFF.

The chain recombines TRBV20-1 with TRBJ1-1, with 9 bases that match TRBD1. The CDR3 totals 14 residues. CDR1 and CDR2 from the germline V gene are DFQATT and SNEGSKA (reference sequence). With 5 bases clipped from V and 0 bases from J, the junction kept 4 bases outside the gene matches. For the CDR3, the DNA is TGCAGTGCTGATGGACAGGGGATGAACACTGAAGCTTTCTTT. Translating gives CSADGQGMNTEAFF.

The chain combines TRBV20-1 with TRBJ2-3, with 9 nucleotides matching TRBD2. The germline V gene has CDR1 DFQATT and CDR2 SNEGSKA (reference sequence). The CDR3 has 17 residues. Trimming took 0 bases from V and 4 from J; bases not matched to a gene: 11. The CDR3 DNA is TGCAGTGCTAGAGATGGTAGCGGGAGAAAATTAGCAGATACGCAGTATTTT. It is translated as CSARDGSGRKLADTQYF.

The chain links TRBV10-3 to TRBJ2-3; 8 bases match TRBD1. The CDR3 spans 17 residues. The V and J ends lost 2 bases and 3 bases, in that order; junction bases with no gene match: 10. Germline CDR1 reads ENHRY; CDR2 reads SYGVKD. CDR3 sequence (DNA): TGTGCCATCAGTGAGGAACGGACAGGGCGCGGAACAGATACGCAGTATTTT. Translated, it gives CAISEERTGRGTDTQYF.

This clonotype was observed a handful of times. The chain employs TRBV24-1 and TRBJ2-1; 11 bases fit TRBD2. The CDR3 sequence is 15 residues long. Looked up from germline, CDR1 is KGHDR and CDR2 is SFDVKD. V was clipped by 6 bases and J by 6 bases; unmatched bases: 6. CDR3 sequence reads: CATSRSGRAGNEQFF. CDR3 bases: TGTGCCACCAGTCGTAGCGGGAGGGCCGGCAATGAGCAGTTCTTC.

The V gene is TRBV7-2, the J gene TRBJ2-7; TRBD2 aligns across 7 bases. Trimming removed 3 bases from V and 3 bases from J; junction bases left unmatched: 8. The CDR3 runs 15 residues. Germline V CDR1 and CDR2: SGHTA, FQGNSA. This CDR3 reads CASSLTGRSHYEQYF. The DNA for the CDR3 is TGTGCCAGCAGCTTGACCGGGAGGAGTCACTACGAGCAGTACTTC.

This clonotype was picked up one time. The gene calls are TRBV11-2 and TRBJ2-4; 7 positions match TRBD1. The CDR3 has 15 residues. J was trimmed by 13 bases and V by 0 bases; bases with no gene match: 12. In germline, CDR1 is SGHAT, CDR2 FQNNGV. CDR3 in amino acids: CASSLDSIIGTEQYF. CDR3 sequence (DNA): TGTGCCAGCAGCTTAGACTCAATAATTGGGACAGAACAGTACTTC.

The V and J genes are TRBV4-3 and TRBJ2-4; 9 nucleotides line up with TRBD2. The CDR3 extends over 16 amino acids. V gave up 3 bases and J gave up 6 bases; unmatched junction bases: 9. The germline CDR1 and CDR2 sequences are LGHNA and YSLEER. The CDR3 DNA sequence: TGCGCCAGCAGCCAGGCAATAGCGGGAGCGGGAAACATTCAGTACTTC. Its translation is CASSQAIAGAGNIQYF.

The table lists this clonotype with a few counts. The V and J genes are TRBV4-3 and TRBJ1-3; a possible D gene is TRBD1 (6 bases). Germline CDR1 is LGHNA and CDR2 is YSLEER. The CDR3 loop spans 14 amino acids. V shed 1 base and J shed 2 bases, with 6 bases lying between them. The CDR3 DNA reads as TGCGCCAGCAGCCAAGCAGGGGCTGGAAACACCATATATTTT. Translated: CASSQAGAGNTIYF.

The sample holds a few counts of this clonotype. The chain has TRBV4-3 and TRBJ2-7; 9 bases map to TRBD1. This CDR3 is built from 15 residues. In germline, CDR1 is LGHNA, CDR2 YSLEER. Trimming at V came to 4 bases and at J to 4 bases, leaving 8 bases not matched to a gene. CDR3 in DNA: TGCGCCAGCAGCCCTGGACAGGGGATTAGGTACGAGCAGTACTTC. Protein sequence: CASSPGQGIRYEQYF.

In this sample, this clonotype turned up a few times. CDR3 coding DNA: TGCAGTGCTAGTTACGCGGGAGGGCCCTGGGAGCAGTTCTTC. Translating gives CSASYAGGPWEQFF. The genes are TRBV20-1 and TRBJ2-1, with 9 bases aligning to TRBD2. The CDR3 is 14 residues long. Per the germline V gene, CDR1 is DFQATT and CDR2 is SNEGSKA (reference sequence). Trimming cost V 3 bases and J 10 bases; bases outside gene matches: 10.